Listed here are 11 T cell receptor beta chains from one sample, sequenced in a study of CD8+ T cells in alopecia areata listed by TCRdb under 2018. The receptor library was made with the immunoSEQ multiplex PCR assay. For TCR sequencing, RNA was extracted from every sample and reverse transcribed into cDNA to serve as template. TCRdb retrieved this table from immuneACCESS and kept in-frame rearrangements only. Not all clones are present; in checked studies, unresolved V genes account for under half, and no reason is known for the remainder. A total of more than 140,000 clones appear in this sample, about 85% of them only once. Together, the top ten hold around 14% of the sample. The sample's time point label, decoded: less than five weeks on oral tofacitinib. The sample's treatment or condition label, decoded: oral pan-JAK inhibitor, 5-10 mg twice daily. The sample in question was CD8+ T cells sorted from blood, obtained at week 4, from a patient treated with tofacitinib. The receptors originated from a human donor with alopecia areata.

The chain has TRBV14 and TRBJ1-2; D uncertain. Germline lookup yields CDR1 SGHDN and CDR2 FVKESK. This CDR3 is 14 amino acids long. The V and J ends lost 3 bases and 9 bases respectively, with 17 bases between them. The CDR3 nucleotides are TGTGCCAGCAGCCAGCTCGGACGGGATATGCGCTACACCTTC. Protein sequence: CASSQLGRDMRYTF.

This clone showed up just a few times. The genes are TRBV29-1 and TRBJ2-5; D possibly corresponds to TRBD1 (8 bases). The CDR3 runs to 14 residues. Trimming removed 6 bases at V and 4 bases at J, with 18 bases between. Germline CDR1 reads SQVTM; CDR2 reads ANQGSEA. CDR3 protein: CSVPGQGGSETQYF. CDR3 in DNA: TGCAGCGTCCCCGGACAGGGAGGGTCAGAGACCCAGTACTTC. Variable domain in full (rest from reference TRBV29-1 and TRBJ2-5): SAVISQKPSRDICQRGTSLTIQCQVDSQVTMMFWYRQQPGQSLTLIATANQGSEATYESGFVIDKFPISRPNLTFSTLTVSNMSPEDSSIYLCSVPGQGGSETQYFGPGTRLLVL.

This clone was found a few times. The V and J genes are TRBV6-5 and TRBJ2-1; D is perhaps TRBD2 (6 bases). Trimming removed 0 bases from V and 6 bases from J, with 12 bases in between. Looked up from germline, CDR1 is MNHEY and CDR2 is SVGAGI. CDR3 size: 15 residues. The CDR3: CASSYSAGMGNEQFF. In nucleotides, the CDR3 is TGTGCCAGCAGTTACTCGGCGGGAATGGGCAATGAGCAGTTCTTC.

This rearrangement joins TRBV27 to TRBJ2-1; 7 bases agree with TRBD1. Germline CDR1 MNHEY, CDR2 SMNVEV (reference sequence). The CDR3 extends over 17 amino acids. V lost 10 bases and J lost 5; bases outside the gene matches: 20. The CDR3 reads CATSTSRGHLSDNEQFF. CDR3 in DNA: TGTGCCACCTCAACTAGTAGGGGGCACTTGTCCGACAATGAGCAGTTCTTC.

In the case of this clone: Because the CDR3's place on the DNA is in doubt, the DNA is left out and the CDR3 is given as listed by TCRdb. V and J are TRBV30 and TRBJ2-5; the table's D call, TRBD2, was not checked against the DNA. The CDR3 length equals 14 residues, ends included. CDR1 and CDR2 from the germline V gene are GTSNPN and SVGIG (reference sequence). CDR3 sequence: CAWSVAGGAPIGHF.

V gene TRBV5-6 combines with J gene TRBJ2-7; D is perhaps TRBD2 (6 bases). Trimming removed 5 bases at V and 5 bases at J, with 17 bases between. The CDR3 runs 14 residues. Germline CDR1 reads SGHDT; CDR2 reads YYEEEE. The CDR3 DNA is TGTGCCAGCAGTGAGGGACTTTTTGACAACGAGCAGTACTTC. It specifies CASSEGLFDNEQYF.

The rearrangement joins TRBV7-2 to TRBJ2-7, with 7 bases lining up with TRBD1. J gave up 1 base and V 5 bases, and 5 bases lay outside the gene matches. CDR1 is SGHTA, CDR2 FQGNSA, per germline. This CDR3 contains 14 residues. CDR3 amino acids: CASSIYRGSYEQYF. CDR3 DNA: TGTGCCAGCAGCATTTACAGGGGATCCTACGAGCAGTACTTC.

This chain's CDR3 is CASSQEWGLTETQYF. In DNA, the CDR3 is TGCGCCAGCAGCCAAGAATGGGGACTTACGGAGACCCAGTACTTC. V and J are TRBV4-1 and TRBJ2-5; the D gene is possibly TRBD2 (6 bases). Trimming shortened V by 0 bases and J by 5 bases, and 13 bases separated the two germline ends. Germline assignment: CDR1 MGHRA and CDR2 YSYEKL. CDR3 length: 15 residues.

The sample holds one count of this clone. As DNA, the CDR3 is TGTGCCAGCAGTCCAGAAATAGCGGGAGCAGTAGATACGCAGTATTTT. It specifies CASSPEIAGAVDTQYF. The V gene is TRBV27, the J gene TRBJ2-3; 9 nucleotides agree with TRBD2. This CDR3 has 16 amino acids. CDR1 is MNHEY and CDR2 is SMNVEV in the germline V gene (reference sequence). V lost 5 bases to trimming and J lost 5 bases; unmatched junction nucleotides: 11.

V is TRBV7-9 and J is TRBJ2-3; maybe TRBD2 (7 bases). Trimming cost V 5 bases and J 1 base, with 16 bases left between them. This CDR3 has 16 amino acids. Germline V gene data show CDR1 as SEHNR and CDR2 as FQNEAQ (reference sequence). The CDR3 coding sequence is TGTGCCAGCAGCCCAACGGCGGGGGCTGGCACAGATACGCAGTATTTT. Amino acid sequence: CASSPTAGAGTDTQYF.

This rearrangement joins TRBV29-1 to TRBJ2-7; 8 positions match TRBD1. The CDR3 covers 12 residues. In germline, CDR1 is SQVTM, CDR2 ANQGSEA. V was pared by 7 bases and J by 3 bases, with 5 bases of the junction left unmatched. The CDR3 DNA reads TGCAGCGCCTGGACAGGGAGCTACGAGCAGTACTTC. Amino acids: CSAWTGSYEQYF.